Each of the 29 T cell receptor beta chains below was sequenced from the same sample in a study of shared clonotypes between healthy human individuals. Generated by immunoSEQ multiplex PCR, the TCRdb table keeps only in-frame clones and is missing some. The sample holds nearly 500,000 clones, less than 80% seen once. Sequenced: PBMCs. These receptors were taken from a woman aged 40 to 50 in good health. Some clones in this sample may be carry-over from other donors' samples.

This sequence joins TRBV7-9 and TRBJ2-5; D is unclear. The CDR3 consists of 13 residues. The V gene lost 5 bases and the J gene lost 0 bases, with 7 bases spanning the gap. Germline CDR1 SEHNR, CDR2 FQNEAQ (reference sequence). CDR3 sequence reads: CASSPRNQETQYF. CDR3 DNA: TGTGCCAGCAGCCCCCGGAACCAAGAGACCCAGTACTTC.

Concerning this clone itself: Other DNA sequences in this sample translate to the same CDR3. This rearrangement joins TRBV19 to TRBJ2-1, with a possible D match to TRBD2 (7 bases). In germline, CDR1 is LNHDA, CDR2 SQIVND (reference sequence). Trimming stripped 3 bases from V and 1 base from J, with 10 bases between. The CDR3 runs to 15 residues. CDR3 loop: CASSIRGGSYNEQFF. CDR3 sequence (DNA): TGTGCCAGTAGTATTAGGGGGGGTTCCTACAATGAGCAGTTCTTC.

About this clone itself: A much larger clone differs by one base, so this may be a read error. This chain joins TRBV20-1 and TRBJ2-7, with no clear D. Deletions cut 2 bases from V and 1 base from J, with 3 bases between. The CDR3 totals 11 residues. The germline V gene encodes CDR1 DFQATT and CDR2 SNEGSKA (reference sequence). CDR3 residues: CSARRSYEQYF. The CDR3, as DNA: TGCAGTGCTAGACGATCCTACGAGCAGTACTTC.

This rearrangement joins TRBV27 to TRBJ2-3; D is unclear. CDR3 length: 13 residues. The ends were cut back, 5 bases at V and 3 bases at J, with 9 bases in the middle. From germline, CDR1 is MNHEY and CDR2 SMNVEV (reference sequence). CDR3 sequence reads: CASSRVTTDTQYF. CDR3 nucleotide sequence: TGTGCCAGCAGTAGAGTCACTACAGATACGCAGTATTTT.

This clone was found a few times. The rearrangement uses TRBV5-1 and TRBJ2-7; 7 bases map to TRBD1. The V gene end was trimmed by 2 bases and the J gene end by 5 bases; junction bases not matched to a gene: 10. From germline, CDR1 is SGHRS and CDR2 YFSETQ. There are 15 residues in the CDR3. DNA of the CDR3: TGCGCCAGCAGCTTAGGGACCCAGGGGGTGCACGAGCAGTACTTC. Its protein is CASSLGTQGVHEQYF.

V gene TRBV2 combines with J gene TRBJ1-5; perhaps TRBD1 as D (6 bases). V shed 0 bases and J shed 8 bases, with 14 bases lying between them. Germline lookup yields CDR1 SNHLY and CDR2 FYNNEI. CDR3 size: 15 residues. The CDR3 region has the DNA TGTGCCAGCAGTGAAGCGCTGGGGGGCGGAGAGCCCCAGCATTTT. Its translation: CASSEALGGGEPQHF. Full variable domain (outside the CDR3, taken from reference TRBV2 and TRBJ1-5): EPEVTQTPSHQVTQMGQEVILRCVPISNHLYFYWYRQILGQKVEFLVSFYNNEISEKSEIFDDQFSVERPDGSNFTLKIRSTKLEDSAMYFCASSEALGGGEPQHFGDGTRLSIL.

The chain employs TRBV19 and TRBJ1-1; weak D call: TRBD1 (5 bases). V lost 8 bases and J lost 4, with 17 bases in between. The CDR3 spans 14 residues. In germline, CDR1 is LNHDA, CDR2 SQIVND (reference sequence). The CDR3 is CASRQFQGITEAFF. The CDR3 DNA reads TGTGCCAGTCGCCAGTTTCAGGGAATCACTGAAGCTTTCTTT.

The chain links TRBV7-8 to TRBJ2-7, with D unresolved. The CDR3 totals 12 residues. Germline values: CDR1 SGHVS, CDR2 FQNEAQ. Trimming pared 1 base from V and 6 bases from J, leaving 7 bases between. This CDR3 reads CASSLVGSEQYF. The CDR3 nucleotides read TGTGCCAGCAGCTTAGTTGGGTCCGAGCAGTACTTC.

This clone was recorded a few times. The chain links TRBV5-1 to TRBJ1-4; no clear D gene. The CDR3 consists of 16 residues. Germline CDR1 reads SGHRS; CDR2 reads YFSETQ. V was trimmed by 2 bases and J by 6 bases, leaving 17 bases between them. For the CDR3, the DNA is TGCGCCAGCAGCTTAGGCGCCATGGCGAGGGATGAAAAACTGTTTTTT. Translating gives CASSLGAMARDEKLFF.

The rearrangement joins TRBV27 to TRBJ2-5, with 7 bases aligning to TRBD2. The V gene's germline CDR1 is MNHEY and CDR2 SMNVEV (reference sequence). CDR3 length: 15 amino acids. J was trimmed by 2 bases and V by 4 bases; bases with no gene match: 7. The CDR3 DNA is TGTGCCAGCAGTTCCCCATTTAGCGGGCAAGAGACCCAGTACTTC. This codes for CASSSPFSGQETQYF.

This sequence joins TRBV2 and TRBJ1-1, with D possibly being TRBD1 (6 bases). V was cut by 3 bases and J by 5 bases, with 13 bases left in between. The V gene's germline CDR1 is SNHLY and CDR2 FYNNEI. The CDR3 consists of 14 residues. CDR3 loop: CASSEWTAGTEAFF. The DNA of the CDR3 is TGTGCCAGCAGTGAGTGGACAGCTGGGACTGAAGCTTTCTTT.

This sequence joins TRBV10-3 and TRBJ1-1, with D possibly matching TRBD1 (5 bases). CDR1 is ENHRY and CDR2 is SYGVKD in the germline V gene. The ends were cut back, 7 bases at V and 8 bases at J, with 14 bases in the middle. The CDR3 totals 12 residues. Written as DNA, the CDR3 is TGTGCCATCACTACGGGACGGGAGGAAGCTTTCTTT. This encodes CAITTGREEAFF.

The V call is TRBV18, the J call TRBJ2-2; D gene unclear. There are 18 residues in the CDR3. Germline CDR1 reads KGHSH; CDR2 reads LQKENI. The V end lost 4 bases, the J end lost 5 bases, and 23 bases lay between the germline ends. The CDR3 loop reads CASSRPSGSHLGTGELFF. The CDR3 DNA follows: TGTGCCAGCTCACGCCCGTCCGGCTCCCACTTGGGGACCGGGGAGCTGTTTTTT.

The V and J genes are TRBV5-1 and TRBJ2-7; TRBD2 is a possible D gene (7 bases). CDR1 and CDR2 from the germline V gene are SGHRS and YFSETQ. The V end was cut by 4 bases, the J end by 7 bases, with 18 bases between. There are 14 residues in the CDR3. The CDR3 DNA follows: TGCGCCAGCAGCACCCCGGGGGGCTCGGAGGAGCAGTACTTC. Its translation is CASSTPGGSEEQYF.

Here the CDR3 DNA reads TGTGCCAGTAGTTTCCGGGACAGGTTAAGCAATCAGCCCCAGCATTTT. It translates to CASSFRDRLSNQPQHF. The rearrangement uses TRBV19 and TRBJ1-5, with 8 bases aligning to TRBD1. The CDR3 has 16 amino acids. From germline, CDR1 is LNHDA and CDR2 SQIVND (reference sequence). The V and J ends lost 5 bases and 1 base, in that order; junction bases with no gene match: 7.

About this clone itself: This sample includes further DNA sequences coding for the same CDR3. The chain is built from TRBV5-1 and TRBJ2-6, with no clear D. The CDR3 sequence is 15 residues long. Trimming cost V 0 bases and J 1 base, with 5 bases left between them. The germline CDR1 and CDR2 sequences are SGHRS and YFSETQ. CDR3 coding DNA: TGCGCCAGCAGCTTGGACGTATCTGGGGCCAACGTCCTGACTTTC. This translates into CASSLDVSGANVLTF.

The V gene is TRBV6-1, the J gene TRBJ1-4; perhaps TRBD1 as D (5 bases). The CDR3 loop spans 14 amino acids. Trimming cost V 0 bases and J 8 bases, with 10 bases left between them. Germline CDR1 MNHNS, CDR2 SASEGT. In nucleotides, the CDR3 is TGTGCCAGCAGTGAAGCGGCCCGGGGGGAAAAACTGTTTTTT. Residues: CASSEAARGEKLFF.

This clone has ten or more counts. Different DNA sequences within this sample yield the same CDR3. The chain couples TRBV4-1 to TRBJ1-2; 7 nucleotides agree with TRBD1. CDR1 MGHRA and CDR2 YSYEKL come from the germline V gene. The CDR3 totals 14 residues. After removal of 2 bases from V and 6 bases from J, the junction contained 6 bases not matched to a gene. CDR3 nucleotide sequence: TGCGCCAGCAGCCAAAACAGGGGAGCGGATGGCTACACCTTC. It codes for CASSQNRGADGYTF.

The chain carries TRBV14 and TRBJ2-1; unclear D gene. The CDR3 totals 15 residues. The germline CDR1 and CDR2 sequences are SGHDN and FVKESK. Trimming took 1 base from V and 9 from J, leaving 16 bases between them. CDR3 region: CASSQVYGPGSEQFF. CDR3 sequence (DNA): TGTGCCAGCAGCCAAGTCTATGGTCCTGGCAGTGAGCAGTTCTTC. The full variable domain, with the rest looked up from reference TRBV14 and TRBJ2-1, is EAGVTQFPSHSVIEKGQTVTLRCDPISGHDNLYWYRRVMGKEIKFLLHFVKESKQDESGMPNNRFLAERTGGTYSTLKVQPAELEDSGVYFCASSQVYGPGSEQFFGPGTRLTVL.

This clone came up once. The junction departs from germline at one end; a sequencing error may be responsible. Other DNA sequences in this specimen translate into the identical CDR3. V and J are TRBV10-3 and TRBJ2-7; 7 bases fit TRBD2. The germline V gene has CDR1 ENHRY and CDR2 SYGVKD. The CDR3 contains 17 residues. Here the CDR3 reads CAISEGRVWRLSYEQYF. For the CDR3, the DNA is TGTGCTATCAGTGAGGGGAGGGTGTGGCGACTCTCCTACGAGCAGTACTTC.

This clone has just a few counts. This chain links TRBV28 with TRBJ2-7; 8 positions match TRBD2. Germline CDR1 reads MDHEN; CDR2 reads SYDVKM. The CDR3 is 16 amino acids. V shed 5 bases and J 4 bases; nucleotides not matched to a gene: 13. The CDR3 protein is CASSGPLGTSEYEQYF. The CDR3 region has the DNA TGTGCCAGCAGTGGCCCCCTCGGGACTAGTGAGTACGAGCAGTACTTC.

To note about this clone: The same CDR3 also results from other DNA sequences found in this sample. The rearrangement joins TRBV18 to TRBJ2-2; D may match TRBD1 or TRBD2 (5 bases each). The V end lost 2 bases, the J end lost 0 bases, and 7 bases lay between the germline ends. The CDR3 loop spans 15 amino acids. Germline values: CDR1 KGHSH, CDR2 LQKENI. The DNA for the CDR3 is TGTGCCAGCTCACCAGGGACCGCGAACACCGGGGAGCTGTTTTTT. This codes for CASSPGTANTGELFF.

This clone showed up just once. The chain has TRBV19 and TRBJ2-1; D remains unclear. The length of the CDR3 is 14 residues. Germline CDR1 reads LNHDA; CDR2 reads SQIVND (reference sequence). The V and J ends lost 3 bases and 5 bases respectively, with 11 bases between them. As DNA, the CDR3 is TGTGCCAGTAGTATTACCATGGCGGACAATGAGCAGTTCTTC. Protein sequence: CASSITMADNEQFF.

The genes are TRBV5-1 and TRBJ2-3; TRBD2 aligns across 12 bases. Germline V CDR1 and CDR2: SGHRS, YFSETQ. CDR3 length: 16 amino acids. V shed 0 bases, J shed 6 bases, and the junction held 5 bases outside the gene matches. The DNA of the CDR3 is TGCGCCAGCAGCTTGGGACTAGCGGGGGTGTACGATACGCAGTATTTT. As protein: CASSLGLAGVYDTQYF. The complete variable domain, with remaining parts taken from reference TRBV5-1 and TRBJ2-3, reads KAGVTQTPRYLIKTRGQQVTLSCSPISGHRSVSWYQQTPGQGLQFLFEYFSETQRNKGNFPGRFSGRQFSNSRSEMNVSTLELGDSALYLCASSLGLAGVYDTQYFGPGTRLTVL.

The chain couples TRBV19 to TRBJ2-1, with D possibly being TRBD2 (5 bases). With 3 bases removed from V and 6 bases from J, the gap between germline ends came to 15 bases. CDR1 is LNHDA, CDR2 SQIVND, per germline (reference sequence). The CDR3 sequence is 15 residues long. CDR3 in DNA: TGTGCCAGTAGTATGGGTAGCGTAGCCTGCAATGAGCAGTTCTTC. Protein: CASSMGSVACNEQFF. The whole variable domain, filled in from reference TRBV19 and TRBJ2-1, reads DGGITQSPKYLFRKEGQNVTLSCEQNLNHDAMYWYRQDPGQGLRLIYYSQIVNDFQKGDIAEGYSVSREKKESFPLTVTSAQKNPTAFYLCASSMGSVACNEQFFGPGTRLTVL.

V usage is TRBV19 and J usage is TRBJ2-3; 14 bases agree with TRBD2. The trim removed 5 bases at V and 8 bases at J, leaving 6 bases unmatched. The CDR3 is made up of 15 amino acids. Germline V gene data show CDR1 as LNHDA and CDR2 as SQIVND (reference sequence). The CDR3 nucleotides are TGTGCCAGTAGTTCCGGGACTAGCGGGAGTCTTACGCAGTATTTT. It specifies CASSSGTSGSLTQYF.

This chain links TRBV11-3 with TRBJ2-1; D is ambiguous. This CDR3 has 12 residues. V dropped 6 bases and J dropped 9 bases, with 12 bases sitting between them. From germline, CDR1 is SGHNT and CDR2 YENEEA. The CDR3 protein is CASSPTVGEQFF. CDR3 in DNA: TGTGCCAGCAGTCCGACGGTGGGTGAGCAGTTCTTC.

V usage is TRBV18 and J usage is TRBJ2-7; D remains ambiguous. In germline, CDR1 is KGHSH, CDR2 LQKENI. V lost 0 bases, J lost 3 bases, and 15 bases lay in between. The CDR3 is made up of 16 amino acids. DNA for the CDR3: TGTGCCAGCTCACCACCGATACTACATGAATTCTACGAGCAGTACTTC. This codes for CASSPPILHEFYEQYF.

The CDR3 bases are TGTGCCTGGAACGGGATGGGTGGCTACACCTTC. Translation: CAWNGMGGYTF. V and J are TRBV30 and TRBJ1-2; D gene ambiguous. V shed 4 bases and J shed 7 bases, with 10 bases lying between them. Germline CDR1 GTSNPN, CDR2 SVGIG (reference sequence). The CDR3 is 11 residues long.